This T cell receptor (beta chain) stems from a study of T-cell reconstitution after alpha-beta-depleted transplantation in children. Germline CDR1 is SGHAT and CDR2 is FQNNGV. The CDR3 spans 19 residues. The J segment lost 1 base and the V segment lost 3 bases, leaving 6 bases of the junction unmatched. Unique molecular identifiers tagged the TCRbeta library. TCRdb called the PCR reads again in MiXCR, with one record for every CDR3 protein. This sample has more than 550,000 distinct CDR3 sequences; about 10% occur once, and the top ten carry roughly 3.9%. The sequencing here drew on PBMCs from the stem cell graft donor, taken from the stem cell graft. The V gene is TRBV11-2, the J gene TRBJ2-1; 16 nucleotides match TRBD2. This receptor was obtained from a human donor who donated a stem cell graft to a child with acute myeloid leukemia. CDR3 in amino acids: CASSLGGLAGGGSYNEQFF. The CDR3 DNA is TGTGCCAGCAGCTTGGGGGGACTAGCGGGAGGGGGGTCCTACAATGAGCAGTTCTTC.